This T cell receptor beta chain emerged from a study of OX40 agonist ivuxolimab in advanced cancers. Regarding the study as a whole: Antigen specificity remained undetermined for the expanded peripheral T cells. The study observed clonal expansion of CD4+ and CD8+ blood T cells by week 6 at 0.1 to 3.0 mg/kg.

Clones were read by immunoSEQ multiplex PCR, and TCRdb kept only the in-frame ones, dropping some. This table has roughly 92,000 clones, less than 85% appearing once. Worth noting for this clone: Its antigen is not known.

This CDR3 region has 14 residues. Germline CDR1 and CDR2: SGHRS and YFSETQ. V gave up 6 bases and J gave up 4 bases; unmatched junction bases: 9. The rearrangement links TRBV5-1 to TRBJ1-2; TRBD1 matches at 7 bases. The source was CD4+ or CD8+ T cells sorted from blood, collected in a trial of the OX40 agonist ivuxolimab. This receptor was identified in an adult with an advanced solid tumor such as melanoma, head and neck, liver or kidney cancer. DNA for the CDR3: TGCGCCAGCACACCGACTTCAGGGGGCTATGGCTACACCTTC. This gives the protein CASTPTSGGYGYTF.